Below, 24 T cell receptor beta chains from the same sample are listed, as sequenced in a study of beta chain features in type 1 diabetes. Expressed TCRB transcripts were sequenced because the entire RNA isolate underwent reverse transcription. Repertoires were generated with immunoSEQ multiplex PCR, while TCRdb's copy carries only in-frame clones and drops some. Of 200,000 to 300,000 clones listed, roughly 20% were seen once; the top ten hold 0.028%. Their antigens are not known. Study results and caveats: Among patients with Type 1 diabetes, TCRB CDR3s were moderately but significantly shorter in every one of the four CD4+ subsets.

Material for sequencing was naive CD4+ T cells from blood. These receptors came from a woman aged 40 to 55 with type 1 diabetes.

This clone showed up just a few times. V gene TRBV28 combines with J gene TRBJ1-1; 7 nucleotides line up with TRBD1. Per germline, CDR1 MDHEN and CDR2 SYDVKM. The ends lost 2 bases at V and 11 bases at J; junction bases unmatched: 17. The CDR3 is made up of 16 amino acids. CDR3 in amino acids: CASSLRRGQVEGEAFF. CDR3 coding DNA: TGTGCCAGCAGTTTACGCCGAGGACAGGTGGAAGGGGAGGCTTTCTTT.

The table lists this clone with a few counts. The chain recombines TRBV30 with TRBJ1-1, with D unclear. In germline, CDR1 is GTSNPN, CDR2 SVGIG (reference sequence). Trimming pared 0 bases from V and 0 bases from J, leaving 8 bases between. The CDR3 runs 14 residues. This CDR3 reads CAWSVPAMNTEAFF. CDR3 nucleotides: TGTGCCTGGAGTGTACCCGCGATGAACACTGAAGCTTTCTTT.

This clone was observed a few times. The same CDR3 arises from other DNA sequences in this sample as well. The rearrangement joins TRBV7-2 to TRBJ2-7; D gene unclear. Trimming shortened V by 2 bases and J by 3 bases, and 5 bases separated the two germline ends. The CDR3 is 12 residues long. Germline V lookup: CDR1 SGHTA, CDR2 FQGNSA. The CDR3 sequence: CASSLSGYEQYF. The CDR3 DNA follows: TGTGCCAGCAGCTTATCAGGCTACGAGCAGTACTTC.

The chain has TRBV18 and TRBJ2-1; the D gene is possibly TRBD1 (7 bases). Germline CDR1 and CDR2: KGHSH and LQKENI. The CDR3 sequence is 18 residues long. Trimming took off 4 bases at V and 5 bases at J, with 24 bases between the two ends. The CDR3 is CASSLLSGSSGGNNEQFF. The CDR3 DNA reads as TGTGCCAGCTCACTCCTCTCGGGCTCCTCAGGGGGGAACAATGAGCAGTTCTTC. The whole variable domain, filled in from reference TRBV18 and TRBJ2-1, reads NAGVMQNPRHLVRRRGQEARLRCSPMKGHSHVYWYRQLPEEGLKFMVYLQKENIIDESGMPKERFSAEFPKEGPSILRIQQVVRGDSAAYFCASSLLSGSSGGNNEQFFGPGTRLTVL.

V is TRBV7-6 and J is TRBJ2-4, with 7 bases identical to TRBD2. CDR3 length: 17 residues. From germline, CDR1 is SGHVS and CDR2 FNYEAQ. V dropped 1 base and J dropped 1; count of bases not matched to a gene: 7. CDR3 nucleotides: TGTGCCAGCAGCTTAGAGGCGGGAGCAGCGGCCAAAAACATTCAGTACTTC. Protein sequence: CASSLEAGAAAKNIQYF.

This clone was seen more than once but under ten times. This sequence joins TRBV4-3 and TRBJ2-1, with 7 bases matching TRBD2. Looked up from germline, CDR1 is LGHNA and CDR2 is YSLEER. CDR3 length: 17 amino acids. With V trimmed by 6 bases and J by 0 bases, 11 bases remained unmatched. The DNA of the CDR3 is TGCGCCAGCAGACCTCATCTTGGCGGGAGCTCCTACAATGAGCAGTTCTTC. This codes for CASRPHLGGSSYNEQFF.

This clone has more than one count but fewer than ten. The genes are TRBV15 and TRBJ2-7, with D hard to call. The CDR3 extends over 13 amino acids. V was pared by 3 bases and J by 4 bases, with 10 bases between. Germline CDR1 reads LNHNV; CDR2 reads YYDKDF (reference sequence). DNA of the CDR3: TGTGCCACCAGCAGGGAGAGCGAGTACGAGCAGTACTTC. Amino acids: CATSRESEYEQYF. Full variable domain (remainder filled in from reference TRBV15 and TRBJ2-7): DAMVIQNPRYQVTQFGKPVTLSCSQTLNHNVMYWYQQKSSQAPKLLFHYYDKDFNNEADTPDNFQSRRPNTSFCFLDIRSPGLGDTAMYLCATSRESEYEQYFGPGTRLTVT.

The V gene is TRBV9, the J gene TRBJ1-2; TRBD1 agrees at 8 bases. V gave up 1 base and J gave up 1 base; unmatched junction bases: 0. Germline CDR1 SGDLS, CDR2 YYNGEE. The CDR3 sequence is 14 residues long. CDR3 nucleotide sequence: TGTGCCAGCAGCGTAACAGGGGGTAACTATGGCTACACCTTC. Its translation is CASSVTGGNYGYTF.

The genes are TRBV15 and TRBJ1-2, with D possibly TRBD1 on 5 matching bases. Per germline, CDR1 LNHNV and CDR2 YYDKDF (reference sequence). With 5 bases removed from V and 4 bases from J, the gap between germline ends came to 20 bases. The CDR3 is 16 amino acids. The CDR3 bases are TGTGCCACCAGCTGGGGGGACGTCCCATCTGGCTATGGCTACACCTTC. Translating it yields CATSWGDVPSGYGYTF.

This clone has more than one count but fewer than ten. The CDR3 reads CASSHTGEYGYTF. The CDR3 nucleotides read TGTGCCAGCAGCCATACAGGGGAGTATGGCTACACCTTC. The chain joins TRBV11-1 to TRBJ1-2; 7 nucleotides match TRBD1. The germline V gene has CDR1 SGHAT and CDR2 FQDESV (reference sequence). The CDR3 runs to 13 residues. V dropped 5 bases and J dropped 5; count of bases not matched to a gene: 5.

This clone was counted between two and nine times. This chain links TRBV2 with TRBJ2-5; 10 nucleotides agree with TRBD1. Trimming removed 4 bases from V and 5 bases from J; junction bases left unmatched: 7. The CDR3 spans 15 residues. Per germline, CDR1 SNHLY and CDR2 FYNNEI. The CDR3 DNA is TGTGCCAGCAGTGCGGACAGGGGGATCACGGAGACCCAGTACTTC. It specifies CASSADRGITETQYF.

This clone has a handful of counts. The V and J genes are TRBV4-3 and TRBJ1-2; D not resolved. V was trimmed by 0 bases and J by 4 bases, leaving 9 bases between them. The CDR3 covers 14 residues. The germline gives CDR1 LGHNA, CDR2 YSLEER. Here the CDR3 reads CASSQEAGSYGYTF. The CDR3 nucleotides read TGCGCCAGCAGCCAAGAGGCAGGTTCCTATGGCTACACCTTC.

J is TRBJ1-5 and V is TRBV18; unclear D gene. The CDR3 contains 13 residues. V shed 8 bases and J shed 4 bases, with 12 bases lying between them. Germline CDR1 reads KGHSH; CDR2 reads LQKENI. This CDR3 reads CASRDSLNQPQHF. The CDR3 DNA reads TGTGCCAGCCGGGATAGCTTGAATCAGCCCCAGCATTTT.

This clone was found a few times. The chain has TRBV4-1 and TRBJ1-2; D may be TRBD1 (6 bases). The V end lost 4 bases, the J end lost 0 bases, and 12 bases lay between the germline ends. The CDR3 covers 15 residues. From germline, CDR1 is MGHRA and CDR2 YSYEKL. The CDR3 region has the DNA TGCGCCAGCAGCCTACCGACAGGAGCTAACTATGGCTACACCTTC. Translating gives CASSLPTGANYGYTF.

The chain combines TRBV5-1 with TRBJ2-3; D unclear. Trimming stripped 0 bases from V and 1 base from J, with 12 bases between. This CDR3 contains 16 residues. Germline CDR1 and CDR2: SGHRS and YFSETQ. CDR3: CASSLGLPTGTDTQYF. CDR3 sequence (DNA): TGCGCCAGCAGCTTGGGACTTCCAACGGGCACAGATACGCAGTATTTT. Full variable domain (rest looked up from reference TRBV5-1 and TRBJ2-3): KAGVTQTPRYLIKTRGQQVTLSCSPISGHRSVSWYQQTPGQGLQFLFEYFSETQRNKGNFPGRFSGRQFSNSRSEMNVSTLELGDSALYLCASSLGLPTGTDTQYFGPGTRLTVL.

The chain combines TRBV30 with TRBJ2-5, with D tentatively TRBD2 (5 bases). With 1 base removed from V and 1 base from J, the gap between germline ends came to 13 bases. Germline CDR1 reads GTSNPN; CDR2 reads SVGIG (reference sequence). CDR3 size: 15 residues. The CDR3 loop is CAWSEASLLQETQYF. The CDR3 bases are TGTGCCTGGAGTGAGGCTAGCCTCCTCCAAGAGACCCAGTACTTC.

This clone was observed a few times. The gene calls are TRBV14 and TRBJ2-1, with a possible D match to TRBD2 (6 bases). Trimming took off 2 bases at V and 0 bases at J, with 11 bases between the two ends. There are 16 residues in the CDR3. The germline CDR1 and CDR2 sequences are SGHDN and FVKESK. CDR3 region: CASSQLLASSYNEQFF. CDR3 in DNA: TGTGCCAGCAGCCAATTGCTAGCGAGCTCCTACAATGAGCAGTTCTTC.

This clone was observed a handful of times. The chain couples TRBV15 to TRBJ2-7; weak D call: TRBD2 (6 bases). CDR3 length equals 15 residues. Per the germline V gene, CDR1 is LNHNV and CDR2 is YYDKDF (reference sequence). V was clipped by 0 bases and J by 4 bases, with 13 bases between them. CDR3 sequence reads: CATSRDPGVRYEQYF. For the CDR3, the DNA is TGTGCCACCAGCAGAGATCCGGGGGTTCGGTACGAGCAGTACTTC.

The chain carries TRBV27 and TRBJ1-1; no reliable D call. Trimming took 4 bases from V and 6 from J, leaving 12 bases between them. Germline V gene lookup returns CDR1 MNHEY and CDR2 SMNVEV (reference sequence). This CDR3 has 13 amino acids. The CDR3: CASSWVGKAEAFF. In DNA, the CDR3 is TGTGCCAGCAGTTGGGTCGGGAAGGCTGAAGCTTTCTTT.

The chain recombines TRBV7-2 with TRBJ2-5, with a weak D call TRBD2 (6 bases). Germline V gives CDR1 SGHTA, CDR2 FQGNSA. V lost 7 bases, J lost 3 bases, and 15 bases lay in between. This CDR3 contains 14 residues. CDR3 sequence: CASTHRTTKETQYF. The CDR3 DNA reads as TGTGCCAGCACCCACCGGACTACCAAAGAGACCCAGTACTTC.

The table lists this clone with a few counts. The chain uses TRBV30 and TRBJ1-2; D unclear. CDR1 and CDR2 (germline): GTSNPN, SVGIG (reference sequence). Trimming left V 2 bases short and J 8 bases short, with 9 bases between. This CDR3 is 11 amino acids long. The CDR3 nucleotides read TGTGCCTGGAGTCCTACAGTGGGCTACACCTTC. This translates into CAWSPTVGYTF.

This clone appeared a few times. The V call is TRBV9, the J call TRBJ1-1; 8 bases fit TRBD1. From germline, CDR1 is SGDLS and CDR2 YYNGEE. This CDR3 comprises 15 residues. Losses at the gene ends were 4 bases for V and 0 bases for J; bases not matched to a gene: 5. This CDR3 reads CASSPRTGLNTEAFF. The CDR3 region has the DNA TGTGCCAGCAGCCCCCGGACAGGGTTGAACACTGAAGCTTTCTTT.

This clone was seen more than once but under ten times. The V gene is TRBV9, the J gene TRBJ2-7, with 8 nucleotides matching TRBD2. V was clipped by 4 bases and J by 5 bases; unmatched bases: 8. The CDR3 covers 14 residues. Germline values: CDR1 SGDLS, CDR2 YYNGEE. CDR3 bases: TGTGCCAGCAGCCCTCGGACTAGCACCAACGAGCAGTACTTC. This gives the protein CASSPRTSTNEQYF.

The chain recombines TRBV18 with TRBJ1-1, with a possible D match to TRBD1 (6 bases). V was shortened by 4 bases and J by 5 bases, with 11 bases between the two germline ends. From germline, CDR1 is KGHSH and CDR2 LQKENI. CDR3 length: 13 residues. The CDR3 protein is CASSQGEWTEAFF. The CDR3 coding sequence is TGTGCCAGCTCACAGGGGGAGTGGACTGAAGCTTTCTTT.